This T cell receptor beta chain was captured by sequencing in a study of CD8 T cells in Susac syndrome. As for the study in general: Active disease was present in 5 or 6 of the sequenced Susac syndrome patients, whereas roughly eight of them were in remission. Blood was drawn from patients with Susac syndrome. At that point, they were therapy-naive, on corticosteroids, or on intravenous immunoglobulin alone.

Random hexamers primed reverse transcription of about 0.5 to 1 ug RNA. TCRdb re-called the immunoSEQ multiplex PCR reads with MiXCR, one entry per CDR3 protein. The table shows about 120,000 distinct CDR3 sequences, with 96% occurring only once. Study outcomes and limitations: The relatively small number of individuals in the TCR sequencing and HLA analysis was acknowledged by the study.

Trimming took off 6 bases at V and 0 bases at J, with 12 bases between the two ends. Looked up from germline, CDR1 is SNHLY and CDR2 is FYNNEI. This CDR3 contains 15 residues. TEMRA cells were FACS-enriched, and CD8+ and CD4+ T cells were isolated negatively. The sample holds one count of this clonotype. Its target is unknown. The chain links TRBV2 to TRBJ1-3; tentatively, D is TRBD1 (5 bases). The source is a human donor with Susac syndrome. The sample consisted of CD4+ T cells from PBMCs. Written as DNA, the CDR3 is TGTGCCAGCAGCATACAGGTGTTCTCTGGAAACACCATATATTTT. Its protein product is CASSIQVFSGNTIYF.